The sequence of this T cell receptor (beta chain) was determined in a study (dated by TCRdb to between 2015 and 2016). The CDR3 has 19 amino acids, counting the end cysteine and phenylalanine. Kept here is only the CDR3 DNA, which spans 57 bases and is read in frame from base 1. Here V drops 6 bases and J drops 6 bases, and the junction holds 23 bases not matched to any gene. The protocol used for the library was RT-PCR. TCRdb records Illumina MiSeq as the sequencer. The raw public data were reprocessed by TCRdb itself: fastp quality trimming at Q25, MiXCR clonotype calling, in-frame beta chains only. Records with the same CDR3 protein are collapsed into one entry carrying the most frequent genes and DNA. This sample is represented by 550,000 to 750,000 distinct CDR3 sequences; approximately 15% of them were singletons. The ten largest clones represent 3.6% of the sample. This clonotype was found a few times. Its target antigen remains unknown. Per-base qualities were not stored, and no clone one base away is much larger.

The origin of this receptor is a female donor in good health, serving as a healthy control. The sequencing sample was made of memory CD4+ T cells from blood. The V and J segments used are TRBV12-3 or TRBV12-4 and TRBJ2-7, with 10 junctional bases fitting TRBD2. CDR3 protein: CASSRRLAGPGAGRSEQYF. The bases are TGTGCCAGCAGCCGTCGACTAGCGGGCCCGGGCGCGGGGCGAAGCGAGCAGTACTTC.